Presented here are 7 T cell receptor beta chains from one specimen sequenced in a study of cytomegalovirus exposure and HLA in healthy donors. Vbeta (60) and Jbeta (13) primers were used in the PCR. The protocol was immunoSEQ multiplex PCR, while the TCRdb copy is restricted to in-frame clones and leaves out a portion. The sample carries about 140,000 clones, roughly 66% recorded once. The sequenced material came from PBMCs. The origin of the receptors is a woman aged 60-70 years in good health and CMV-seronegative.

The chain has TRBV27 and TRBJ1-2; D not resolved. The CDR3 sequence is 14 residues long. Per germline, CDR1 MNHEY and CDR2 SMNVEV (reference sequence). Trimming took 0 bases from V and 4 from J, leaving 9 bases between them. Here the CDR3 DNA reads TGTGCCAGCAGTTTATCCCCGCGGCTCTATGGCTACACCTTC. Encoded protein: CASSLSPRLYGYTF.

The chain recombines TRBV10-3 with TRBJ2-3; D perhaps matches TRBD2 (7 bases). Germline CDR1 is ENHRY and CDR2 is SYGVKD. V lost 8 bases and J 0 bases, leaving 15 bases between the germline ends. This CDR3 is built from 15 residues. The CDR3 loop is CAIRRGAPSTDTQYF. In DNA, the CDR3 is TGTGCCATCCGCCGGGGGGCCCCTAGCACAGATACGCAGTATTTT.

The V gene is TRBV7-2, the J gene TRBJ1-1; weak D call: TRBD1 (5 bases). Looked up from germline, CDR1 is SGHTA and CDR2 is FQGNSA. There are 13 residues in the CDR3. The V end lost 5 bases, the J end lost 4 bases, and 11 bases lay between the germline ends. CDR3 nucleotide sequence: TGTGCCAGCAGCCTCTTAAGGGGCACTGAAGCTTTCTTT. Protein: CASSLLRGTEAFF.

The chain combines TRBV5-1 with TRBJ1-2; no clear D. The ends were cut back, 0 bases at V and 4 bases at J, with 10 bases in the middle. Germline assignment: CDR1 SGHRS and CDR2 YFSETQ. This CDR3 comprises 14 residues. The CDR3 protein is CASSLAGESYGYTF. The CDR3 coding sequence is TGCGCCAGCAGCTTGGCCGGGGAGTCCTATGGCTACACCTTC. Filled out from reference TRBV5-1 and TRBJ1-2, the complete variable domain reads KAGVTQTPRYLIKTRGQQVTLSCSPISGHRSVSWYQQTPGQGLQFLFEYFSETQRNKGNFPGRFSGRQFSNSRSEMNVSTLELGDSALYLCASSLAGESYGYTFGSGTRLTVV.

This clone came up once. V and J are TRBV4-3 and TRBJ2-5; TRBD1 is a possible D gene (6 bases). The germline gives CDR1 LGHNA, CDR2 YSLEER. Trimming removed 3 bases from V and 5 bases from J, with 22 bases in between. The CDR3 has 17 amino acids. Here the CDR3 reads CASSQGLRQGFTETQYF. CDR3 coding DNA: TGCGCCAGCAGCCAGGGGCTTCGGCAGGGGTTTACGGAGACCCAGTACTTC.

This chain links TRBV6-4 with TRBJ1-5; unclear D gene. V lost 4 bases to trimming and J lost 3 bases, with 7 bases between them. CDR1 is MRHNA and CDR2 is SNTAGT in the germline V gene. The CDR3 totals 13 residues. The CDR3 sequence is CASSVQYNQPQHF. The CDR3, as DNA: TGTGCCAGCAGTGTACAGTACAATCAGCCCCAGCATTTT.

The rearrangement links TRBV9 to TRBJ2-1; D remains ambiguous. In germline, CDR1 is SGDLS, CDR2 YYNGEE. The CDR3 contains 16 residues. Deletions cut 3 bases from V and 0 bases from J, with 13 bases between. CDR3 residues: CASSGTSESSYNEQFF. In DNA, the CDR3 is TGTGCCAGCAGCGGAACGAGCGAGAGCTCCTACAATGAGCAGTTCTTC.